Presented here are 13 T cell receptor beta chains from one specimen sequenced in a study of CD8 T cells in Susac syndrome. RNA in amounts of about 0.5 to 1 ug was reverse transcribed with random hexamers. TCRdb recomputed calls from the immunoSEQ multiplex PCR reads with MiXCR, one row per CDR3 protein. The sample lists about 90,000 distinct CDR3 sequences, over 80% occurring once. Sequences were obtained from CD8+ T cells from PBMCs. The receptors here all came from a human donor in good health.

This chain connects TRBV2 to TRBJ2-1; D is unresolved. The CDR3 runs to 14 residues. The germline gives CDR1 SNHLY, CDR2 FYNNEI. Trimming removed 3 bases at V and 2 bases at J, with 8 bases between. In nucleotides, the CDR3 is TGTGCCAGCAGTGACAGGCGGCCCTACAATGAGCAGTTCTTC. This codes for CASSDRRPYNEQFF.

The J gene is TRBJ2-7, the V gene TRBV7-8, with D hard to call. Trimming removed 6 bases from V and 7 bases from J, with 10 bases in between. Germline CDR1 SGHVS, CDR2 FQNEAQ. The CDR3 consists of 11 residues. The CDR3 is CASSRGGEQYF. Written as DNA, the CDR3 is TGTGCCAGCAGTCGTGGTGGGGAGCAGTACTTC.

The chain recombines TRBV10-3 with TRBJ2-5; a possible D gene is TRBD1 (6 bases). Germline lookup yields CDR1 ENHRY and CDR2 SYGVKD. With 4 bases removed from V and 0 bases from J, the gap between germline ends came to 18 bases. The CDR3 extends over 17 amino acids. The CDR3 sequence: CAISAMEDRRYQETQYF. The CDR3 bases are TGTGCCATCAGTGCCATGGAGGACAGAAGGTACCAAGAGACCCAGTACTTC.

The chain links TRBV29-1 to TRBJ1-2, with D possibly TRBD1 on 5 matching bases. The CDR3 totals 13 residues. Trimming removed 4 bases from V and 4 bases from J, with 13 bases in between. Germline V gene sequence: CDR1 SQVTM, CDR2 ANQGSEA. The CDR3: CSVVEVQGYGYTF. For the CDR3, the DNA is TGCAGCGTTGTGGAGGTCCAGGGCTATGGCTACACCTTC.

CDR3 nucleotide sequence: TGTGCCAGCAGTGGTCTACGGAAAAATGGACCCTACGAGCAGTACTTC. Residues: CASSGLRKNGPYEQYF. The rearrangement uses TRBV6-4 and TRBJ2-7; D is unclear. Germline values: CDR1 MRHNA, CDR2 SNTAGT. The CDR3 is 16 amino acids. V gave up 4 bases and J gave up 2 bases, with 18 bases separating them.

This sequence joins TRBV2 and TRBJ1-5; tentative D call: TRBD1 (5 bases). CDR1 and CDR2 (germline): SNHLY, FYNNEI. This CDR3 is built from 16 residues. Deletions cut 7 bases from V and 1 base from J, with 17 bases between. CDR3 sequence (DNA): TGTGCCAGCAAAGTTGTAGGGGACCCGAGCAATCAGCCCCAGCATTTT. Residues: CASKVVGDPSNQPQHF.

As DNA, the CDR3 is TGTGCCAGCAGCTCGGCCCTGGAGGGACAGCATTTT. Its protein product is CASSSALEGQHF. This chain joins TRBV5-6 and TRBJ1-5; D gene ambiguous. Germline CDR1 reads SGHDT; CDR2 reads YYEEEE. Trimming left V 3 bases short and J 13 bases short, with 14 bases between. CDR3 length: 12 amino acids.

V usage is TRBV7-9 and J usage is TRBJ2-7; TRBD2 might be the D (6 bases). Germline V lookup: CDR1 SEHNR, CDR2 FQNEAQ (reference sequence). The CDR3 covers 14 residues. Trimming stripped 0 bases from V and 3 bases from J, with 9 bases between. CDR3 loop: CASSLAGGIYEQYF. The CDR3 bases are TGTGCCAGCAGCTTAGCTGGGGGGATCTACGAGCAGTACTTC.

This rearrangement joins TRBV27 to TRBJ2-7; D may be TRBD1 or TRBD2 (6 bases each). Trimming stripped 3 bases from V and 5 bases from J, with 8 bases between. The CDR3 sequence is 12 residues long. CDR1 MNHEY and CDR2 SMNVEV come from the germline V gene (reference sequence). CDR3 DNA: TGTGCCAGCAGTTTCGGGGGCAACGAGCAGTACTTC. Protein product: CASSFGGNEQYF.

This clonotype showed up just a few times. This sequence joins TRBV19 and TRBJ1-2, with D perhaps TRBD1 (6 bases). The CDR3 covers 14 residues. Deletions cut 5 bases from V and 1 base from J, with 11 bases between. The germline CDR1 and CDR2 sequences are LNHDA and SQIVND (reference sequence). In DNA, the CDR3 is TGTGCCAGTAGTCCAGGGGCAAATAACTATGGCTACACCTTC. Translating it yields CASSPGANNYGYTF.

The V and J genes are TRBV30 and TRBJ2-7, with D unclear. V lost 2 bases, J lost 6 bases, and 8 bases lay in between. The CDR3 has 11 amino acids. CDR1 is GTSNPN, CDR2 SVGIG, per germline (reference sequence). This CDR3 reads CAWSPRSEQYF. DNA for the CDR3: TGTGCCTGGAGTCCCCGGAGCGAGCAGTACTTC.

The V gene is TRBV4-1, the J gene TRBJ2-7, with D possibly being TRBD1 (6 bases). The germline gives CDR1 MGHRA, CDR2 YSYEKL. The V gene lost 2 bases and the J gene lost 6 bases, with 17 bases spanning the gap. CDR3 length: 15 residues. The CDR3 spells CASSQTQGTLGEQYF. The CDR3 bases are TGCGCCAGCAGCCAAACACAGGGTACATTAGGCGAGCAGTACTTC.

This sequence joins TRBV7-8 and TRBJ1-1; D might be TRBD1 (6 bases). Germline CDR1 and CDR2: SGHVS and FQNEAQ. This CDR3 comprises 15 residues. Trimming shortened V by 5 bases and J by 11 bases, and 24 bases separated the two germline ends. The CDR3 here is CASSLLGPRTQGAFF. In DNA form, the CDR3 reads TGTGCCAGCAGCCTCTTAGGGCCGAGGACTCAGGGGGCTTTCTTT.